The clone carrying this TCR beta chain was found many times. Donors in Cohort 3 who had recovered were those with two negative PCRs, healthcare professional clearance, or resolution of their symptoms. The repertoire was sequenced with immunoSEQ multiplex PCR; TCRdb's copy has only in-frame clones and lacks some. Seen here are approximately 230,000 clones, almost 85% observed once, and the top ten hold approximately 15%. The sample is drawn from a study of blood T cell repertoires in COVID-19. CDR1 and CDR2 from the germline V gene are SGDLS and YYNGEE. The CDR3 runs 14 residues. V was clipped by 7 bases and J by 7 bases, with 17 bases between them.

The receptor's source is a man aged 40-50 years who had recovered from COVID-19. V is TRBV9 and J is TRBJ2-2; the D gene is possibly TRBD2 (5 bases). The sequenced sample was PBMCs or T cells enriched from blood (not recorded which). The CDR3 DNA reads TGTGCCAGCGAACGGACTTCCGGAGGCGGGGAGCTGTTTTTT. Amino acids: CASERTSGGGELFF.